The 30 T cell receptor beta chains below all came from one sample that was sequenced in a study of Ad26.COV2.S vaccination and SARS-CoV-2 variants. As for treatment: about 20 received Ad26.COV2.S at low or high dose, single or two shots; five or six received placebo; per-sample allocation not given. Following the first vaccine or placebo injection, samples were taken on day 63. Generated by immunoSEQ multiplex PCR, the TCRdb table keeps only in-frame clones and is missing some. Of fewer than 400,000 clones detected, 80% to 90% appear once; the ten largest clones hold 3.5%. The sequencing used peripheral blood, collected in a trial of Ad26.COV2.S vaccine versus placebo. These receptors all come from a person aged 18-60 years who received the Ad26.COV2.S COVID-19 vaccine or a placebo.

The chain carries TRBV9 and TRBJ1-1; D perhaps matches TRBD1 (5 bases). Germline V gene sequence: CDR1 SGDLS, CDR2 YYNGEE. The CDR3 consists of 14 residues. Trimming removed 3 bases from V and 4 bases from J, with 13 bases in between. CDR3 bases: TGTGCCAGCAGCGCCCGTGGGGACCTCACTGAAGCTTTCTTT. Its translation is CASSARGDLTEAFF.

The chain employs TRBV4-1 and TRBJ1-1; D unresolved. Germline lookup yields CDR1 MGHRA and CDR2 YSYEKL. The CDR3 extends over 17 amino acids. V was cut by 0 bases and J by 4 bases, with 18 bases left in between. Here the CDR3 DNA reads TGCGCCAGCAGCCAAGATAAGACCGTCTTTAAGGGCACTGAAGCTTTCTTT. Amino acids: CASSQDKTVFKGTEAFF.

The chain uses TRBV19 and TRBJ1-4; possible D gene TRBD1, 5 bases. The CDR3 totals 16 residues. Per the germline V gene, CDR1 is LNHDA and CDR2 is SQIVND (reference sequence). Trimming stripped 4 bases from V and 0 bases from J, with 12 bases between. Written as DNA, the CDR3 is TGTGCCAGTAGTACCCCCGACAGAACAACTAATGAAAAACTGTTTTTT. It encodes CASSTPDRTTNEKLFF.

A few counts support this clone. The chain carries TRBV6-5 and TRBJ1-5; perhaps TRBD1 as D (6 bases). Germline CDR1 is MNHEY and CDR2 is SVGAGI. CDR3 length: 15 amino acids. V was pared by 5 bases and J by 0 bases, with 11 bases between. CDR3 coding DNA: TGTGCCAGCAGTCCGACAGGTTATAGCAATCAGCCCCAGCATTTT. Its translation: CASSPTGYSNQPQHF.

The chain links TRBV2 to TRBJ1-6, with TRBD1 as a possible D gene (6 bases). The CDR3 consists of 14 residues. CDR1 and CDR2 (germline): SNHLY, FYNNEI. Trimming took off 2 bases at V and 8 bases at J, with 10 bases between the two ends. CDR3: CASSENREYSPLHF. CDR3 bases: TGTGCCAGCAGTGAAAACAGGGAGTATTCACCCCTCCACTTT.

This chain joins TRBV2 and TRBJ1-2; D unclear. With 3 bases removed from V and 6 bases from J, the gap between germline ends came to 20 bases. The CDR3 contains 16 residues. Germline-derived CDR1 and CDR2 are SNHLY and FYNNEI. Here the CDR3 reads CASSDEAAEPLNGYTF. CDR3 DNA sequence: TGTGCCAGCAGTGATGAGGCAGCTGAACCTTTGAATGGCTACACCTTC.

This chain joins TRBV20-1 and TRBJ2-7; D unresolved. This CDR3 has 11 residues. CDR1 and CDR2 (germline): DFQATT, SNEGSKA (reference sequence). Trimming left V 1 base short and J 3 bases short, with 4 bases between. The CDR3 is CSARGVYEQYF. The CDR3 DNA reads TGCAGTGCTAGAGGGGTCTACGAGCAGTACTTC.

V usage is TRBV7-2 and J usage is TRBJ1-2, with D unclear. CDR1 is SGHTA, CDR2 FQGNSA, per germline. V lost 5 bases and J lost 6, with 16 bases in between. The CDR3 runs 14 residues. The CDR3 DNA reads TGTGCCAGCAGCCCGTGGGAGGGAAGGGATGGCTACACCTTC. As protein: CASSPWEGRDGYTF. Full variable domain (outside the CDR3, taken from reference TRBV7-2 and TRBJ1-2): GAGVSQSPSNKVTEKGKDVELRCDPISGHTALYWYRQSLGQGLEFLIYFQGNSAPDKSGLPSDRFSAERTGGSVSTLTIQRTQQEDSAVYLCASSPWEGRDGYTFGSGTRLTVV.

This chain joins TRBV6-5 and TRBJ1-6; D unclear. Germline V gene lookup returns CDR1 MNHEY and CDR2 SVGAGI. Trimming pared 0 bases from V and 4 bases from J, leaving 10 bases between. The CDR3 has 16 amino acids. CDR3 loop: CASSYSQGRYNSPLHF. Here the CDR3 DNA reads TGTGCCAGCAGTTACTCCCAAGGGAGGTATAATTCACCCCTCCACTTT.

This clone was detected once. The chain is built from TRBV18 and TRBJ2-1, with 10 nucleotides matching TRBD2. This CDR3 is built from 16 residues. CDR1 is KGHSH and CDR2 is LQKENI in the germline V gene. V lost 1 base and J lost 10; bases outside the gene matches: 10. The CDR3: CASSPQASGGPGEQFF. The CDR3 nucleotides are TGTGCCAGCTCACCACAAGCTAGCGGGGGACCCGGGGAGCAGTTCTTC.

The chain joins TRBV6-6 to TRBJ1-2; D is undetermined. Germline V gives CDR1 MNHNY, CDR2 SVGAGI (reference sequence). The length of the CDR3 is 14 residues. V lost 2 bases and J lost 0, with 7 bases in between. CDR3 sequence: CASSYGQTNYGYTF. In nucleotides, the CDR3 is TGTGCCAGCAGTTACGGTCAGACTAACTATGGCTACACCTTC.

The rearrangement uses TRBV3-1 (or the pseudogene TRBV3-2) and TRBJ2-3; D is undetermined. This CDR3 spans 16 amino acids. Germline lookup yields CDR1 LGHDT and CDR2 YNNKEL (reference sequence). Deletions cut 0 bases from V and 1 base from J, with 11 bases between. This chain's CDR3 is CASSQDIGLGTDTQYF. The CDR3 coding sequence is TGTGCCAGCAGCCAAGATATAGGGCTCGGCACAGATACGCAGTATTTT.

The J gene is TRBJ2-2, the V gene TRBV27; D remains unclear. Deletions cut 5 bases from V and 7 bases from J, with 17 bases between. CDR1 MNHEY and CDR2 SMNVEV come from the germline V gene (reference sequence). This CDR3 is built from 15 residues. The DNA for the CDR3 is TGTGCCAGCAGTCCCTGGGTCGGGTCAGACGGGGAGCTGTTTTTT. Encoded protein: CASSPWVGSDGELFF.

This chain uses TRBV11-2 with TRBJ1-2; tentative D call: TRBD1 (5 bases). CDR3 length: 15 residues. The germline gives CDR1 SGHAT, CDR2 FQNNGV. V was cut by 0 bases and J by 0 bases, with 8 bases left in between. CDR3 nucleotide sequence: TGTGCCAGCAGCTTAGATGGGGGAACTAACTATGGCTACACCTTC. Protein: CASSLDGGTNYGYTF.

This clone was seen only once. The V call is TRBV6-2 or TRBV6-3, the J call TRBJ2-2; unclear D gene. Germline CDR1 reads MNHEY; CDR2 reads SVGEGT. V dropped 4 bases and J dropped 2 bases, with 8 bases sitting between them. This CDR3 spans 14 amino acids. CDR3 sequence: CASSWVRNTGELFF. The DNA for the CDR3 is TGTGCCAGCAGTTGGGTCAGAAACACCGGGGAGCTGTTTTTT.

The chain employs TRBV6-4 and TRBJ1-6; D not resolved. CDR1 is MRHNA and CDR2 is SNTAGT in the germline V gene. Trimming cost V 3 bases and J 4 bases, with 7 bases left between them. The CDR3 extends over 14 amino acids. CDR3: CASSEGTYNSPLHF. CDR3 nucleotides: TGTGCCAGCAGTGAAGGCACGTATAATTCACCCCTCCACTTT.

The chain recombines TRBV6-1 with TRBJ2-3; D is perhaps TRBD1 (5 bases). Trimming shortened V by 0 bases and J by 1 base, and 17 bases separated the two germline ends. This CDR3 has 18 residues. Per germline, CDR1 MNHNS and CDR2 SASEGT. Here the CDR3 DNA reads TGTGCCAGCAGTGAAGCCGGTACAGGCCTCATGGGCACAGATACGCAGTATTTT. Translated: CASSEAGTGLMGTDTQYF.

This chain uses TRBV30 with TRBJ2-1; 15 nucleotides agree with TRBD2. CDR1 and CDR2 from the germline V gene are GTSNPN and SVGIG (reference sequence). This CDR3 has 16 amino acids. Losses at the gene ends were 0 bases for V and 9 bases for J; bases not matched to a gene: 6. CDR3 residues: CAWSVHGTSGGSEQFF. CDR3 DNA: TGTGCCTGGAGTGTACACGGGACTAGCGGGGGGAGTGAGCAGTTCTTC.

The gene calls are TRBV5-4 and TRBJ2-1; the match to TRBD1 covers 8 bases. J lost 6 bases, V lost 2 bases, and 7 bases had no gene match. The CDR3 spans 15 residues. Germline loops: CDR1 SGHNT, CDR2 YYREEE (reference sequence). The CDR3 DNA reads TGTGCCAGCAGCTTAGGACAGGGCGAAGGCAATGAGCAGTTCTTC. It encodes CASSLGQGEGNEQFF.

The CDR3: CASSSPRDRGAPDTQYF. The CDR3 bases are TGTGCCAGCAGCTCCCCCCGGGACAGGGGCGCGCCAGATACGCAGTATTTT. The V and J genes are TRBV7-9 and TRBJ2-3; 10 nucleotides line up with TRBD1. The CDR3 is 17 amino acids. J gave up 4 bases and V 4 bases, and 11 bases lay outside the gene matches. Germline CDR1 reads SEHNR; CDR2 reads FQNEAQ (reference sequence).

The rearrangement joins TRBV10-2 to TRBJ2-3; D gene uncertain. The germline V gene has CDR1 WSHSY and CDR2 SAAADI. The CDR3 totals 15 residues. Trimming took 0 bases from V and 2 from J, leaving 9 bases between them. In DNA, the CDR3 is TGCGCCAGCAGTGAGTCCTCCATTTTCACAGATACGCAGTATTTT. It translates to CASSESSIFTDTQYF.

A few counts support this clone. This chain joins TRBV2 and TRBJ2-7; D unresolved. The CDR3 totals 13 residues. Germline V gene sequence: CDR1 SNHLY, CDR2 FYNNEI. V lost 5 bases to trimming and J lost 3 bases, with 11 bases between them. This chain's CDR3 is CASSRGRLYEQYF. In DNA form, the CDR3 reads TGTGCCAGCAGTCGAGGCCGGCTCTACGAGCAGTACTTC.

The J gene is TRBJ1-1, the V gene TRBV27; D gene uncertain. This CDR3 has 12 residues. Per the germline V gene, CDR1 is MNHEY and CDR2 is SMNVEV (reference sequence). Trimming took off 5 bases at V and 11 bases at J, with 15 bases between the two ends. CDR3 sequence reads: CASSPGLPRAFF. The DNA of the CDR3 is TGTGCCAGCAGTCCGGGCCTCCCACGGGCTTTCTTT.

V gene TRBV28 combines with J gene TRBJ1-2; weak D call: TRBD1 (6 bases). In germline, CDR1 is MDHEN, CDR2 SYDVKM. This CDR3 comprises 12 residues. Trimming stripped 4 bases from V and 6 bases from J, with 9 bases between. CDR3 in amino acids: CASSWGRNGYTF. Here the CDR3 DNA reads TGTGCCAGCAGTTGGGGGCGAAATGGCTACACCTTC.

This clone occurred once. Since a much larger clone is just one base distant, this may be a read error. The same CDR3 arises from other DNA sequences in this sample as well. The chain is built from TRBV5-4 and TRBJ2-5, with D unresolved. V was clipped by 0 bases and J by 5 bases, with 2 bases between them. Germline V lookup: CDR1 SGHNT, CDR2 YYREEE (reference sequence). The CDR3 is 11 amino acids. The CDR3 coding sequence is TGTGCCAGCAGCTTGGAGGAGACCCAGTACTTC. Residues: CASSLEETQYF.

CDR3 protein: CASSQDWHSSKDTQYF. DNA of the CDR3: TGTGCCAGCAGCCAAGATTGGCACTCTTCGAAGGATACGCAGTATTTT. The chain links TRBV14 to TRBJ2-3, with D unresolved. The V gene's germline CDR1 is SGHDN and CDR2 FVKESK. V lost 0 bases and J lost 6, with 16 bases in between. This CDR3 contains 16 residues.

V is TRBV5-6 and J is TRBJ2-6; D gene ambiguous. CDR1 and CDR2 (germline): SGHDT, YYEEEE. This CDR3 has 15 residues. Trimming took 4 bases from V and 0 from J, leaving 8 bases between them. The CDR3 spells CASSEDPSGANVLTF. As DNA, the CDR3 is TGTGCCAGCAGCGAGGACCCCTCTGGGGCCAACGTCCTGACTTTC.

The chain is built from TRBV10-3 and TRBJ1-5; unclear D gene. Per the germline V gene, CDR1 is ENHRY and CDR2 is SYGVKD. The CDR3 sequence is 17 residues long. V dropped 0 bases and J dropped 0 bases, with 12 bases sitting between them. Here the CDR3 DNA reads TGTGCCATCAGTGAGTCGACGGTACCTAATAGCAATCAGCCCCAGCATTTT. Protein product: CAISESTVPNSNQPQHF.

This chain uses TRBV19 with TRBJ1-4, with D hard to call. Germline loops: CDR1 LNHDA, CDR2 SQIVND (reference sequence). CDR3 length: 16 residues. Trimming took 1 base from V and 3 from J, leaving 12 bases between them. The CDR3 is CASSIGNSLSNEKLFF. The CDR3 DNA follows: TGTGCCAGTAGTATAGGGAACTCGCTGTCTAATGAAAAACTGTTTTTT.

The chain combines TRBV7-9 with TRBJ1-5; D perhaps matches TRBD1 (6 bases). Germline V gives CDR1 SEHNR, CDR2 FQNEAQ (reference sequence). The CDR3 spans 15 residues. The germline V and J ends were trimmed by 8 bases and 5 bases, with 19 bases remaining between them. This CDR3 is CASSNLGGKYQPQHF. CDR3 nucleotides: TGTGCCAGCTCAAACTTAGGGGGTAAATATCAGCCCCAGCATTTT.